This record concerns one T cell receptor (beta chain) sequence. These data come from a study of T cell changes during pregnancy in multiple sclerosis. This CDR3 region has 12 residues. Per germline, CDR1 SGHAT and CDR2 FQNNGV. With 3 bases removed from V and 3 bases from J, the gap between germline ends came to 6 bases. Here immunoSEQ multiplex PCR was the method, and the copy in TCRdb shows in-frame clones only, minus some. Among approximately 70,000 clones listed, about 91% were seen once. The chain recombines TRBV11-2 with TRBJ2-7; tentative D call: TRBD2 (5 bases). Sequenced material: peripheral blood, taken in the second trimester of pregnancy. This TCR was recovered from a female donor in good health, enrolled as a control in a pregnancy study. Here the CDR3 reads CASSFGIYEQYF. The CDR3 nucleotides are TGTGCCAGCAGCTTCGGGATCTACGAGCAGTACTTC.